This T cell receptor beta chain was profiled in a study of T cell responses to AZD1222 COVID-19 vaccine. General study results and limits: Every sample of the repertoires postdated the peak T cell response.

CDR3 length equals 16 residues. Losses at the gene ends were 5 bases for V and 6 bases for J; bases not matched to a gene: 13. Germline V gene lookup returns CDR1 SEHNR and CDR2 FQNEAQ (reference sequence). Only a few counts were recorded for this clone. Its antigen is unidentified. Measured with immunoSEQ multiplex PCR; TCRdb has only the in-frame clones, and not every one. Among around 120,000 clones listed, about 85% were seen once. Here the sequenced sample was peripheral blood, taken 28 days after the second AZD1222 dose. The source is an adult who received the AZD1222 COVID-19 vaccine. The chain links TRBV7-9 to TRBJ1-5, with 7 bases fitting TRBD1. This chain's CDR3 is CASSVGLTGPRQPQHF. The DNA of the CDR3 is TGTGCCAGCAGCGTGGGTTTGACAGGGCCTCGTCAGCCCCAGCATTTT.